The source of this T cell receptor (beta chain) is a study of OX40 agonist ivuxolimab in advanced cancers. V gave up 0 bases and J gave up 1 base, with 8 bases separating them. From germline, CDR1 is LGHNA and CDR2 YSLEER. CDR3 length equals 15 residues. TCRdb's table, derived via immunoSEQ multiplex PCR, lists solely in-frame clones and lacks some. This table holds about 19,000 clones, around 79% found once. This rearrangement joins TRBV4-3 to TRBJ2-3, with a tentative D call TRBD2 (6 bases). Sequencing was performed on CD4+ or CD8+ T cells sorted from blood, taken in a trial of the OX40 agonist ivuxolimab. The TCR comes from an adult with an advanced solid tumor such as melanoma, head and neck, liver or kidney cancer. The CDR3 bases are TGCGCCAGCAGCCAAGATTGGGGGGGCACAGATACGCAGTATTTT. Translating it yields CASSQDWGGTDTQYF.